This entry lists 30 T cell receptor beta chains sequenced from one sample in a study of T-cell memory formation after mild COVID-19. TCRdb itself ran the 5' RACE reads through MiXCR, one entry per CDR3 protein. The sample holds roughly 620,000 distinct CDR3 sequences, 18% seen once. What was sequenced was PBMCs or a T cell subset sorted from them (not recorded which). Receptors originate from an adult woman who had mild COVID-19 (a few samples of this study predate the infection). Cell type and time point are not known.

V is TRBV11-2 and J is TRBJ1-2; maybe TRBD1 (5 bases). Germline values: CDR1 SGHAT, CDR2 FQNNGV. This CDR3 comprises 14 residues. V lost 1 base and J 3 bases, leaving 9 bases between the germline ends. Here the CDR3 reads CASSLVIGDYGYTF. The CDR3 DNA follows: TGTGCCAGCAGCTTAGTGATAGGGGACTATGGCTACACCTTC.

The rearrangement joins TRBV29-1 to TRBJ2-1; possibly TRBD1 or TRBD2 for D (5 bases each). The CDR3 runs 11 residues. Trimming shortened V by 7 bases and J by 6 bases, and 10 bases separated the two germline ends. The germline V gene has CDR1 SQVTM and CDR2 ANQGSEA. The CDR3 DNA follows: TGCAGCGGCCGGGACCTCAATGAGCAGTTCTTC. Translating it yields CSGRDLNEQFF.

V and J are TRBV4-2 and TRBJ2-2; D remains ambiguous. V dropped 8 bases and J dropped 4 bases, with 11 bases sitting between them. The CDR3 consists of 13 residues. CDR1 is LGHNA and CDR2 is YNFKEQ in the germline V gene. The chain's CDR3 is CASGPLVTGELFF. The CDR3 nucleotides are TGTGCCAGCGGACCTCTAGTCACCGGGGAGCTGTTTTTT.

The chain has TRBV29-1 and TRBJ2-7, with a weak D call TRBD1 (6 bases). Germline CDR1 SQVTM, CDR2 ANQGSEA. The CDR3 is 15 amino acids. V was shortened by 4 bases and J by 3 bases, with 19 bases between the two germline ends. The CDR3 DNA follows: TGCAGCGTTGCGCCGACAGGCTCGGGCGGCTACGAGCAGTACTTC. It specifies CSVAPTGSGGYEQYF.

The sample holds a few counts of this clonotype. The V gene is TRBV4-1, the J gene TRBJ1-2; tentatively, D is TRBD1 (5 bases). The length of the CDR3 is 15 residues. The V gene's germline CDR1 is MGHRA and CDR2 YSYEKL. The ends were cut back, 0 bases at V and 4 bases at J, with 12 bases in the middle. This CDR3 reads CASSQDPRRGYGYTF. The CDR3 coding sequence is TGCGCCAGCAGCCAAGACCCGCGGAGGGGCTATGGCTACACCTTC.

V is TRBV6-5 and J is TRBJ2-7, with TRBD2 matching 7 bases. Germline V gene lookup returns CDR1 MNHEY and CDR2 SVGAGI. The V segment lost 5 bases and the J segment 2 bases; nucleotides outside the gene matches: 9. This CDR3 has 15 amino acids. The DNA of the CDR3 is TGTGCCAGCAGTGCTTACGTGGGAGGGGCCTACGAGCAGTACTTC. This sequence encodes CASSAYVGGAYEQYF.

The rearrangement uses TRBV7-8 and TRBJ2-3, with D perhaps matching TRBD2 (7 bases). Trimming cost V 3 bases and J 2 bases, with 12 bases left between them. The CDR3 covers 15 residues. In germline, CDR1 is SGHVS, CDR2 FQNEAQ. This chain's CDR3 is CASSLGGRATDTQYF. The CDR3 DNA follows: TGTGCCAGCAGCTTGGGGGGGCGGGCCACAGATACGCAGTATTTT.

This clonotype was seen a handful of times. The chain combines TRBV5-1 with TRBJ1-4, with 7 bases lining up with TRBD1. This CDR3 has 14 amino acids. V shed 4 bases and J 8 bases; nucleotides not matched to a gene: 8. Germline assignment: CDR1 SGHRS and CDR2 YFSETQ. CDR3 in DNA: TGCGCCAGCAGCCACTCCGGGACAGAGGAAAAACTGTTTTTT. Amino acid sequence: CASSHSGTEEKLFF. The variable domain in full, with the rest retrieved from reference TRBV5-1 and TRBJ1-4, is KAGVTQTPRYLIKTRGQQVTLSCSPISGHRSVSWYQQTPGQGLQFLFEYFSETQRNKGNFPGRFSGRQFSNSRSEMNVSTLELGDSALYLCASSHSGTEEKLFFGSGTQLSVL.

This CDR3 is CASSLGNRDNQPQHF. The CDR3 coding sequence is TGCGCCAGCAGCCTAGGCAACCGGGACAATCAGCCCCAGCATTTT. V usage is TRBV4-1 and J usage is TRBJ1-5; the D is unclear. CDR1 and CDR2 from the germline V gene are MGHRA and YSYEKL. Deletions cut 4 bases from V and 3 bases from J, with 13 bases between. The CDR3 runs 15 residues.

In its sample, this clonotype was seen a few times. The chain combines TRBV9 with TRBJ1-2; possible D gene TRBD1, 5 bases. The CDR3 has 14 amino acids. Germline V gives CDR1 SGDLS, CDR2 YYNGEE. V shed 2 bases and J shed 4 bases, with 12 bases lying between them. CDR3 region: CASSVGDDLYGYTF. DNA for the CDR3: TGTGCCAGCAGCGTTGGGGACGACCTCTATGGCTACACCTTC.

V is TRBV29-1 and J is TRBJ2-7; 8 bases align to TRBD2. CDR3 size: 12 residues. The V gene's germline CDR1 is SQVTM and CDR2 ANQGSEA. The V segment lost 3 bases and the J segment 3 bases; nucleotides outside the gene matches: 1. The CDR3 region is CSVDTSGYEQYF. Written as DNA, the CDR3 is TGCAGCGTTGATACTAGCGGCTACGAGCAGTACTTC.

A word on this clonotype: This may arise from a read error, as a much more abundant clone is one base away. The rearrangement uses TRBV24-1 and TRBJ2-5, with D unclear. This CDR3 is 12 amino acids long. Germline loops: CDR1 KGHDR, CDR2 SFDVKD. The ends were cut back, 2 bases at V and 1 base at J, with 1 base in the middle. CDR3 sequence: CATSDSQETQYF. The CDR3 nucleotides are TGTGCCACCAGTGATTCCCAAGAGACCCAGTACTTC.

This clonotype appeared a few times. The chain employs TRBV5-1 and TRBJ2-5; TRBD1 agrees at 9 bases. V lost 4 bases and J lost 5; bases outside the gene matches: 6. Germline-derived CDR1 and CDR2 are SGHRS and YFSETQ. The CDR3 is made up of 14 amino acids. CDR3 residues: CASSQRQGVETQYF. The DNA for the CDR3 is TGCGCCAGCAGCCAGAGACAGGGGGTGGAGACCCAGTACTTC.

A few counts support this clonotype. The genes are TRBV14 and TRBJ2-2; no firm D call. Trimming took 4 bases from V and 7 from J, leaving 7 bases between them. The CDR3 consists of 12 residues. Germline CDR1 and CDR2: SGHDN and FVKESK. The CDR3 is CASSPTDGELFF. The CDR3 DNA follows: TGTGCCAGCAGCCCCACGGACGGGGAGCTGTTTTTT.

The rearrangement joins TRBV18 to TRBJ1-2; D is ambiguous. V was pared by 0 bases and J by 0 bases, with 5 bases between. The CDR3 totals 14 residues. CDR1 and CDR2 (germline): KGHSH, LQKENI. CDR3 sequence: CASSPPSANYGYTF. The CDR3 DNA sequence: TGTGCCAGCTCACCACCTTCAGCTAACTATGGCTACACCTTC.

V and J are TRBV20-1 and TRBJ2-5, with D possibly TRBD1 on 6 matching bases. Per germline, CDR1 DFQATT and CDR2 SNEGSKA (reference sequence). The CDR3 sequence is 13 residues long. The V gene lost 4 bases and the J gene lost 2 bases, with 11 bases spanning the gap. CDR3 in DNA: TGCAGTGCTAAGGACAGAGATCAAGAGACCCAGTACTTC. This gives the protein CSAKDRDQETQYF.

Many counts were recorded for this clonotype. The junction departs from the called germline gene at one end, perhaps through a read error. The gene calls are TRBV5-1 and TRBJ1-2, with D uncertain. The CDR3 sequence is 11 residues long. Germline-derived CDR1 and CDR2 are SGHRS and YFSETQ. Here the CDR3 reads CASSLGGGYTF. The CDR3 DNA reads as TGTGCCAGCAGCTTAGGAGGAGGCTACACCTTC.

The J gene is TRBJ2-1, the V gene TRBV20-1; 9 bases align to TRBD2. The CDR3 has 19 residues. V shed 0 bases and J 4 bases; nucleotides not matched to a gene: 16. Germline lookup yields CDR1 DFQATT and CDR2 SNEGSKA (reference sequence). The DNA for the CDR3 is TGCAGTGCTAGAGATCGGTCGGGGCGGGAGGGTGTACCTTACAATGAGCAGTTCTTC. This codes for CSARDRSGREGVPYNEQFF.

This clonotype was detected a few times. This chain uses TRBV24-1 with TRBJ1-4; the D gene is possibly TRBD1 (6 bases). The germline V and J ends were trimmed by 3 bases and 5 bases, with 9 bases remaining between them. The CDR3 runs to 14 residues. The germline gives CDR1 KGHDR, CDR2 SFDVKD. CDR3 DNA: TGTGCCACCAGTGATGGGGGGGCAAATGAAAAACTGTTTTTT. Amino acid sequence: CATSDGGANEKLFF.

The rearrangement uses TRBV23-1 and TRBJ2-3; 10 nucleotides align to TRBD1. TRBV23-1 qualifies as an ORF whose function is uncertain. V dropped 3 bases and J dropped 2; count of bases not matched to a gene: 11. The CDR3 runs 18 residues. The DNA for the CDR3 is TGCGCCAGCAGTCATCCGGGACAGGGGTCGGCCTACACAGATACGCAGTATTTT. Translated: CASSHPGQGSAYTDTQYF.

This clonotype has more than one count but fewer than ten. The V gene is TRBV3-1, the J gene TRBJ2-1; 7 bases are a match to TRBD2. Germline assignment: CDR1 LGHDT and CDR2 YNNKEL (reference sequence). The V gene end was trimmed by 0 bases and the J gene end by 4 bases; junction bases not matched to a gene: 6. The CDR3 is 16 residues long. The CDR3 loop reads CASSQEGLAVYNEQFF. The DNA of the CDR3 is TGTGCCAGCAGCCAAGAAGGCCTAGCGGTGTACAATGAGCAGTTCTTC.

The chain uses TRBV6-5 and TRBJ1-4; no clear D gene. Trimming removed 4 bases from V and 6 bases from J, with 15 bases in between. CDR1 and CDR2 from the germline V gene are MNHEY and SVGAGI. This CDR3 has 15 amino acids. Here the CDR3 DNA reads TGTGCCAGCAGTTCACGGGGAGTCAGTCATGAAAAACTGTTTTTT. Translated: CASSSRGVSHEKLFF.

The sample holds a few counts of this clonotype. V is TRBV7-2 and J is TRBJ2-5; 7 positions agree with TRBD1. The V and J ends lost 4 bases and 4 bases, in that order; junction bases with no gene match: 9. This CDR3 spans 15 amino acids. The germline V gene encodes CDR1 SGHTA and CDR2 FQGNSA. CDR3 protein: CASSSQTGKGETQYF. For the CDR3, the DNA is TGTGCCAGCAGCTCCCAGACAGGGAAGGGAGAGACCCAGTACTTC.

This clonotype showed up many times. CDR3 protein: CASSSRTSGGNNEQFF. Here the CDR3 DNA reads TGTGCCAGCAGTTCCCGAACTAGCGGGGGGAACAATGAGCAGTTCTTC. The J gene is TRBJ2-1, the V gene TRBV6-6, with 12 nucleotides matching TRBD2. CDR1 is MNHNY and CDR2 is SVGAGI in the germline V gene (reference sequence). V dropped 4 bases and J dropped 5; count of bases not matched to a gene: 6. This CDR3 region has 16 residues.

This clonotype occurred a few times. This rearrangement joins TRBV20-1 to TRBJ2-2; the match to TRBD1 covers 7 bases. With 6 bases clipped from V and 4 bases from J, the junction kept 8 bases outside the gene matches. This CDR3 spans 14 amino acids. CDR1 is DFQATT, CDR2 SNEGSKA, per germline (reference sequence). The CDR3 here is CSASTGMGTGELFF. CDR3 in DNA: TGCAGTGCGTCGACAGGGATGGGCACCGGGGAGCTGTTTTTT.

The CDR3 bases are TGTGCCAGCAGCTTGGCCCTGCGGGGGATCGACGAGCAGTACTTC. This codes for CASSLALRGIDEQYF. This rearrangement joins TRBV5-6 to TRBJ2-7; 7 bases fit TRBD2. This CDR3 spans 15 amino acids. Germline values: CDR1 SGHDT, CDR2 YYEEEE. The J segment lost 5 bases and the V segment lost 0 bases, leaving 8 bases of the junction unmatched.

This clonotype showed up just a few times. V usage is TRBV7-6 and J usage is TRBJ2-2; D is undetermined. The CDR3 loop spans 14 amino acids. V lost 2 bases and J lost 2, with 6 bases in between. Germline lookup yields CDR1 SGHVS and CDR2 FNYEAQ. The CDR3 sequence: CASSLNVNTGELFF. In DNA form, the CDR3 reads TGTGCCAGCAGCTTAAACGTAAACACCGGGGAGCTGTTTTTT.

V gene TRBV2 combines with J gene TRBJ2-7, with TRBD2 as a possible D gene (6 bases). CDR3 length: 15 amino acids. Germline V gene sequence: CDR1 SNHLY, CDR2 FYNNEI. V gave up 5 bases and J gave up 3 bases, with 17 bases separating them. CDR3 nucleotide sequence: TGTGCCAGCAGTAGAAGCGCGGGGTCCAACTACGAGCAGTACTTC. Residues: CASSRSAGSNYEQYF.

The chain employs TRBV30 and TRBJ2-2; D tentatively reads TRBD1 or TRBD2 (6 bases each). The CDR3 extends over 15 amino acids. Trimming stripped 3 bases from V and 7 bases from J, with 18 bases between. Germline CDR1 reads GTSNPN; CDR2 reads SVGIG (reference sequence). The CDR3 loop is CAWSIHGGGYGELFF. DNA of the CDR3: TGTGCCTGGAGCATCCATGGAGGGGGGTACGGGGAGCTGTTTTTT.

In this sample, this clonotype turned up a few times. The V and J genes are TRBV29-1 and TRBJ2-7, with D perhaps matching TRBD2 (5 bases). Looked up from germline, CDR1 is SQVTM and CDR2 is ANQGSEA. V was pared by 4 bases and J by 5 bases, with 15 bases between. The CDR3 is 13 residues long. DNA of the CDR3: TGCAGCGTTGTGTCGCCAGGAGGAGACGAGCAGTACTTC. It translates to CSVVSPGGDEQYF.